Shown below are 3 T cell receptor beta chains from a single sample sequenced in a study of T cells in Graves' hyperthyroidism and ophthalmopathy (dated by TCRdb to between 2017 and 2020). Library preparation employed multiplex PCR. The sequencing machine was an Illumina HiSeq 2000. The TCR beta CDR3 regions were amplified from RNA transcripts. For the first round of RT-PCR on the TCR CDR3, the HTBI primer set was used together with the Qiagen OneStep RT-PCR kit. The raw public data were reprocessed by TCRdb itself: fastp quality trimming at Q25, MiXCR clonotype calling, in-frame beta chains only. Every CDR3 protein is listed once, alongside the most common genes and DNA of its rows. A total of some 270,000 distinct CDR3 sequences appear in this sample, roughly 13% of them only once. The ten largest account for roughly 8.2% of the sample. The specimen sequenced was blood. The receptors here all came from a middle-aged woman with Graves' hyperthyroidism.

This clonotype showed up many times. This chain connects TRBV7-9 to TRBJ1-1; 12 nucleotides match TRBD1. CDR1 and CDR2 from the germline V gene are SEHNR and FQNEAQ (reference sequence). V lost 6 bases to trimming and J lost 11 bases; unmatched junction nucleotides: 7. The CDR3 length is 13 residues. The CDR3 nucleotides read TGTGCCAGCAGTTCGGGACAGGGGGCGGACGCTTTCTTT. It codes for CASSSGQGADAFF. Full variable domain (outside the CDR3, taken from reference TRBV7-9 and TRBJ1-1): DTGVSQNPRHKITKRGQNVTFRCDPISEHNRLYWYRQTLGQGPEFLTYFQNEAQLEKSRLLSDRFSAERPKGSFSTLEIQRTEQGDSAMYLCASSSGQGADAFFGQGTRLTVV.

This clonotype has ten or more counts. The J gene is TRBJ2-7, the V gene TRBV20-1; 7 positions match TRBD2. There are 15 residues in the CDR3. From germline, CDR1 is DFQATT and CDR2 SNEGSKA (reference sequence). V shed 3 bases, J shed 2 bases, and the junction held 10 bases outside the gene matches. DNA for the CDR3: TGCAGTGCTAGGTTCCCATCTAGCGGTACCTACGAGCAGTACTTC. Translated, it gives CSARFPSSGTYEQYF.

This clonotype was recorded at least ten times. The chain has TRBV12-3 or TRBV12-4 and TRBJ2-1; the D gene is possibly TRBD2 (6 bases). With 5 bases removed from V and 9 bases from J, the gap between germline ends came to 14 bases. The CDR3 totals 13 residues. The CDR3: CASSLPTRGEQFF. The CDR3 DNA is TGTGCCAGCAGTCTCCCAACGCGGGGTGAGCAGTTCTTC.